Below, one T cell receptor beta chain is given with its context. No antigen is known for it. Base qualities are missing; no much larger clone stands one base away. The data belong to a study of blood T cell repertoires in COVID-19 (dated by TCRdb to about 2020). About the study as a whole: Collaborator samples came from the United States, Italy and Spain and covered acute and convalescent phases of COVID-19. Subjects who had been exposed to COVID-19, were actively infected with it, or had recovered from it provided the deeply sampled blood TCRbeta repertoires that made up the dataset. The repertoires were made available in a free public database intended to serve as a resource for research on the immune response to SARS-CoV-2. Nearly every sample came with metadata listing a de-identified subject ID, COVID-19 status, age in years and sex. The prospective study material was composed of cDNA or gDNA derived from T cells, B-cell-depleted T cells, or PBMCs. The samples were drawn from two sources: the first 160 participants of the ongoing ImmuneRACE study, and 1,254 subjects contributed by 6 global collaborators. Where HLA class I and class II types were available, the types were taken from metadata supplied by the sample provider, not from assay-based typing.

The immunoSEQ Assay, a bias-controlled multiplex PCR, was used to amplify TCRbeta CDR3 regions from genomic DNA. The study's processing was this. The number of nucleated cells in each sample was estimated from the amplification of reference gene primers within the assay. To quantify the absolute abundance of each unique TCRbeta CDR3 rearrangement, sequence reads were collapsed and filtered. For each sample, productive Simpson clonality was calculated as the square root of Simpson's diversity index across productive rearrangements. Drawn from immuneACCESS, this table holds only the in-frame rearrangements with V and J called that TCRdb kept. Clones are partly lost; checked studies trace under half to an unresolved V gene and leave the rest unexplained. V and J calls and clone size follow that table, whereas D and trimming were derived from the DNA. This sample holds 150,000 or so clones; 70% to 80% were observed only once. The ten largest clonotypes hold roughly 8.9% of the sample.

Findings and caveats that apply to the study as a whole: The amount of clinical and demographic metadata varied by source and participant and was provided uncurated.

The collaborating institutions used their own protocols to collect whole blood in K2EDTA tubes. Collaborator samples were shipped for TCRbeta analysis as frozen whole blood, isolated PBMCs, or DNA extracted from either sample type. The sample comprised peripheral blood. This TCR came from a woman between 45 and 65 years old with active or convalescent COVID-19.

CDR3 loop: CASSIDPGVIYGYTF. The DNA sequence reads TGTGCCAGTAGTATAGACCCCGGGGTGATCTATGGCTACACCTTC. The sequence links TRBV19 to TRBJ1-2; the D segment cannot be called with confidence. Looking up the germline V gene (reference sequence) yields CDR1 LNHDA and CDR2 SQIVND. Including cysteine and phenylalanine, the CDR3 has 15 amino acids. Left in the record is the CDR3 DNA by itself, 45 bases read in frame from the first base. At the junction V is shortened by 0 bases and J by 4 bases, with 12 bases in between. With all but the CDR3 taken from the reference TRBV19 and TRBJ1-2 genes, the full variable domain is: DGGITQSPKYLFRKEGQNVTLSCEQNLNHDAMYWYRQDPGQGLRLIYYSQIVNDFQKGDIAEGYSVSREKKESFPLTVTSAQKNPTAFYLCASSIDPGVIYGYTFGSGTRLTVV.